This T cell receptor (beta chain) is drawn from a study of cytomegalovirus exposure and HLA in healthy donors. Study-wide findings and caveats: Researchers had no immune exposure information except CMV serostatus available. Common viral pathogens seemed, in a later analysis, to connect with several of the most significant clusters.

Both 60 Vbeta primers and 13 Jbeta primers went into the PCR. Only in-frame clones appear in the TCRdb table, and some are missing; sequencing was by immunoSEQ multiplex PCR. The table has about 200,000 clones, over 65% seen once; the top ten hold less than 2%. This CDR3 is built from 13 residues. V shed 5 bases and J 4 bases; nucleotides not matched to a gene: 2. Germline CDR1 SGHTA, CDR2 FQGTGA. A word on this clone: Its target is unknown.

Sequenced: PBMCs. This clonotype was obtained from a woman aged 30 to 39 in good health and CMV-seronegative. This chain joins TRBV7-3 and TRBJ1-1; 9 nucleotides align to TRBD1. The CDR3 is CASSTGGGTEAFF. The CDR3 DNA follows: TGTGCCAGCAGCACAGGGGGCGGCACTGAAGCTTTCTTT.